This T cell receptor beta chain derives from a study of T cell responses to AZD1222 COVID-19 vaccine. On the study more broadly: Investigators merged groups given second doses at roughly 4 or roughly 12 weeks. Findings and limits, study-wide: Spike-specific TCRs gained breadth and depth after people received two AZD1222 doses. Targets within unmutated variant regions were reportedly found for nearly half of spike-specific TCRs.

Here immunoSEQ multiplex PCR was the method, and the copy in TCRdb shows in-frame clones only, minus some. This table holds 140,000 to 150,000 clones, over 90% found once. CDR1 is SNHLY and CDR2 is FYNNEI in the germline V gene. The CDR3 extends over 13 amino acids. V was trimmed by 7 bases and J by 2 bases, leaving 12 bases between them. In regard to this clone: Its antigen remains unknown.

The V call is TRBV2, the J call TRBJ2-7; D unresolved. This sequence was found in an adult in good health. Material: peripheral blood, obtained on day 0 of AZD1222 vaccination. CDR3 DNA: TGTGCCAGCATTGGAGATCAAGCCTACGAGCAGTACTTC. It is translated as CASIGDQAYEQYF.